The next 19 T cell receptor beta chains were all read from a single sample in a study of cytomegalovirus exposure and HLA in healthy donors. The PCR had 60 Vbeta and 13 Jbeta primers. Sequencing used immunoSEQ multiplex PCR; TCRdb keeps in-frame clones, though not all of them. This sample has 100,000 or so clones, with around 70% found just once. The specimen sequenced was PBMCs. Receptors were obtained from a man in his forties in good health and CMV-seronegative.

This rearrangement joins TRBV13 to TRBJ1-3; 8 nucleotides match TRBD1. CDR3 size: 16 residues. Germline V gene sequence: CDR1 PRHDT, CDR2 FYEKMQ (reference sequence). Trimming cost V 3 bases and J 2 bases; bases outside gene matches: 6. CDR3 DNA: TGTGCCAGCAGCTTCAGGGGGCAGGTTACTGGAAACACCATATATTTT. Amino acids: CASSFRGQVTGNTIYF.

This CDR3 is CATSGPGHKGSYEQYF. The CDR3 region has the DNA TGTGCCACCAGCGGACCAGGGCATAAGGGCTCCTACGAGCAGTACTTC. J is TRBJ2-7 and V is TRBV15; possible D gene TRBD1, 5 bases. This CDR3 has 16 amino acids. Germline lookup yields CDR1 LNHNV and CDR2 YYDKDF (reference sequence). V lost 5 bases to trimming and J lost 0 bases, with 17 bases between them.

CDR3 residues: CASSEWVSGADTQYF. For the CDR3, the DNA is TGTGCCAGCAGTGAATGGGTTAGCGGGGCAGATACGCAGTATTTT. V usage is TRBV25-1 and J usage is TRBJ2-3; 8 bases agree with TRBD2. The germline gives CDR1 MGHDK, CDR2 SYGVNS. CDR3 length: 15 amino acids. Trimming removed 1 base from V and 4 bases from J; junction bases left unmatched: 4.

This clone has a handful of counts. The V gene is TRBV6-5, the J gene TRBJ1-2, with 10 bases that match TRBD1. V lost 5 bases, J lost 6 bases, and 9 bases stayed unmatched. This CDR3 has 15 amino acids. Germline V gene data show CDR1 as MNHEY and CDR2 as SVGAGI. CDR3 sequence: CASSLRDRGLDGYTF. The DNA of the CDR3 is TGTGCCAGCAGTCTGCGTGACAGGGGGCTTGATGGCTACACCTTC.

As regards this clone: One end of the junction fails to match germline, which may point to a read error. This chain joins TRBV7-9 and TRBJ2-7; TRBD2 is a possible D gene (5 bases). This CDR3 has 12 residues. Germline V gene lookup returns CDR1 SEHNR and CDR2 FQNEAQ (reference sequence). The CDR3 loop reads CSSSSSGTEQYF. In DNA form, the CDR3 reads TGTTCCAGCAGCTCGTCGGGAACCGAGCAGTACTTC.

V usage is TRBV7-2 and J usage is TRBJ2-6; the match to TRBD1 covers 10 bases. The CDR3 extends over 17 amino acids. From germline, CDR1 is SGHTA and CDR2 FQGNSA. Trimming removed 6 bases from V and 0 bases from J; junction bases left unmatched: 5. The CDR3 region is CASSRTGGSSGANVLTF. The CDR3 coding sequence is TGTGCCAGCAGTCGGACAGGGGGAAGCTCTGGGGCCAACGTCCTGACTTTC.

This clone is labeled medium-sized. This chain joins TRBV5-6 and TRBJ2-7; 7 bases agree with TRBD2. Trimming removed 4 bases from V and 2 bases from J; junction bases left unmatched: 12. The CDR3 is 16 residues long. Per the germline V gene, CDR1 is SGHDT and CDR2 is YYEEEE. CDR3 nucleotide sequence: TGTGCCAGCAGCACCGTTCTAGCGGTATTTACCTACGAGCAGTACTTC. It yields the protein CASSTVLAVFTYEQYF.

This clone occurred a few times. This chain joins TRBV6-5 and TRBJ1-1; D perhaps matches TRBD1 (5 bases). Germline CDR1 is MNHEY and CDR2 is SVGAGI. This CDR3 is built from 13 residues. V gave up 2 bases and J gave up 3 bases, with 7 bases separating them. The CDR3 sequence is CASSYGGDTEAFF. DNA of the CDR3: TGTGCCAGCAGTTACGGGGGGGACACTGAAGCTTTCTTT.

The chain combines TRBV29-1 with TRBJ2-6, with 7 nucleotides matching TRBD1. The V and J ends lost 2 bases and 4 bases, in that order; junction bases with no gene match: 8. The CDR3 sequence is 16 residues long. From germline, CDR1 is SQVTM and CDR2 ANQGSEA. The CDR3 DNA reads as TGCAGCGTTGAAACCATCGACAGGGCCGGGGCCAACGTCCTGACTTTC. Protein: CSVETIDRAGANVLTF.

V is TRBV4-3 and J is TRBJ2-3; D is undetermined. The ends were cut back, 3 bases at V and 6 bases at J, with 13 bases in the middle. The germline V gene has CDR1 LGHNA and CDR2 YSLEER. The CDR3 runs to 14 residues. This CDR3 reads CASSQRSSWDTQYF. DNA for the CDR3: TGCGCCAGCAGCCAGAGGTCCTCTTGGGATACGCAGTATTTT.

The CDR3 reads CASSPEGVTYEQYF. CDR3 sequence (DNA): TGTGCCAGCTCACCGGAGGGAGTCACCTACGAGCAGTACTTC. The chain is built from TRBV18 and TRBJ2-7; a weak D match, TRBD2 (6 bases). The germline gives CDR1 KGHSH, CDR2 LQKENI. This CDR3 contains 14 residues. V was pared by 3 bases and J by 2 bases, with 11 bases between.

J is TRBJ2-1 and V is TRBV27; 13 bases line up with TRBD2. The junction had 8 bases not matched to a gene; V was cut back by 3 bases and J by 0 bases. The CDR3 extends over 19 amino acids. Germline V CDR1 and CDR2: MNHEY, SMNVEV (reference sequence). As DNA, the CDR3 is TGTGCCAGCAGTTTTTACACTAGCGGGGGGGGAAGCTCCTACAATGAGCAGTTCTTC. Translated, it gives CASSFYTSGGGSSYNEQFF.

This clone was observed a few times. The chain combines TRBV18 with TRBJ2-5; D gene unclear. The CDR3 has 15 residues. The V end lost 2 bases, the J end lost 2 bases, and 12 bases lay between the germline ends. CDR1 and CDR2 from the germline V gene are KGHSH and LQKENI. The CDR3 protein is CASSPGRPEQETQYF. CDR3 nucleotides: TGTGCCAGCTCACCAGGCCGCCCAGAACAAGAGACCCAGTACTTC. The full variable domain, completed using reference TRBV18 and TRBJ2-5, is NAGVMQNPRHLVRRRGQEARLRCSPMKGHSHVYWYRQLPEEGLKFMVYLQKENIIDESGMPKERFSAEFPKEGPSILRIQQVVRGDSAAYFCASSPGRPEQETQYFGPGTRLLVL.

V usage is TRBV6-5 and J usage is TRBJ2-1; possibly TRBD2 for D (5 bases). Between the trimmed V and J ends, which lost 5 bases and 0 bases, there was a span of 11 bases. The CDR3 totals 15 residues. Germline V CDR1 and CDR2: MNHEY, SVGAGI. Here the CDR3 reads CASSMDFSSYNEQFF. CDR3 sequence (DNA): TGTGCCAGCAGTATGGACTTTAGCTCCTACAATGAGCAGTTCTTC.

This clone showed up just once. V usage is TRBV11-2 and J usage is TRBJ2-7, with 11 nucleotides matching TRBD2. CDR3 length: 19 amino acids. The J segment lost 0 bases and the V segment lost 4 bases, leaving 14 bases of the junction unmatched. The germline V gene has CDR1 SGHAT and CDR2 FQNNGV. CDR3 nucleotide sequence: TGTGCCAGCAGCTCCTACCGTACTAGCGGGGGAACCTACTCCTACGAGCAGTACTTC. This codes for CASSSYRTSGGTYSYEQYF. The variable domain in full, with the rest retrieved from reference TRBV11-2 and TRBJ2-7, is EAGVAQSPRYKIIEKRQSVAFWCNPISGHATLYWYQQILGQGPKLLIQFQNNGVVDDSQLPKDRFSAERLKGVDSTLKIQPAKLEDSAVYLCASSSYRTSGGTYSYEQYFGPGTRLTVT.

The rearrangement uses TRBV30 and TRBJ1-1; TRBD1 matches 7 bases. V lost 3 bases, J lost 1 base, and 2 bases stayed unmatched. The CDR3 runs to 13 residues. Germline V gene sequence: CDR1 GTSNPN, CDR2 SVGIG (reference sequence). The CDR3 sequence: CAWRRTGNTEAFF. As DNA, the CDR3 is TGTGCCTGGAGAAGGACAGGGAACACTGAAGCTTTCTTT.

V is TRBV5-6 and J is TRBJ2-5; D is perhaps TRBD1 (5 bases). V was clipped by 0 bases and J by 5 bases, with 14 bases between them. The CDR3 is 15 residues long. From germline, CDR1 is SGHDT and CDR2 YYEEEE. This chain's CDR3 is CASSLEWAGPETQYF. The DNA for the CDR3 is TGTGCCAGCAGCTTGGAGTGGGCAGGGCCGGAGACCCAGTACTTC.

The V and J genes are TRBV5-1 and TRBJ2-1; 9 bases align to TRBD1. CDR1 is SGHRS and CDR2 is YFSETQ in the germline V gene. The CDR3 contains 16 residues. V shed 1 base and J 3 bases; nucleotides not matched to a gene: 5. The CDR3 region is CASSLSPGQGYNEQFF. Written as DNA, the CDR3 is TGCGCCAGCAGCTTGTCTCCGGGACAGGGCTACAATGAGCAGTTCTTC.

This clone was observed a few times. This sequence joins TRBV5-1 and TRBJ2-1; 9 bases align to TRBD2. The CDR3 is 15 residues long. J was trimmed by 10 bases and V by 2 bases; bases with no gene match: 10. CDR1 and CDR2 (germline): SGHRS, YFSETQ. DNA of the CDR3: TGCGCCAGCAGCTTTGGAGCGGGGGGCGTCAAGGAGCAGTTCTTC. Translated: CASSFGAGGVKEQFF.